This TCR beta chain was profiled in a study of blood T cell repertoires in COVID-19. At the level of the study: Samples of COVID-19 (acute and convalescent) were obtained from the United States, Italy and Spain. From T cells, B-cell-depleted T cells, or PBMCs came the material, which was cDNA or gDNA.

Original analysis: Counts of nucleated cells, estimated from reference gene primer amplification, were obtained. Generated by immunoSEQ multiplex PCR, the TCRdb table keeps only in-frame clones and is missing some. That table supplies the V and J calls and clone size; D and trimming were determined from the DNA. Among about 250,000 clones listed, about 80% were seen once. CDR3 length: 14 amino acids. Germline CDR1 reads SNHLY; CDR2 reads FYNNEI. V lost 7 bases to trimming and J lost 6 bases, with 15 bases between them. This chain connects TRBV2 to TRBJ1-4, with D possibly TRBD1 on 5 matching bases. This clonotype was obtained from an elderly man with acute or convalescent COVID-19. The sequenced sample consisted of peripheral blood. The CDR3 DNA follows: TGTGCCAGCATCTCGCGGGGCAGTTATGAAAAACTGTTTTTT. Its protein is CASISRGSYEKLFF.